This TCR beta chain is drawn from a study of control samples from healthy donors and cancer patients. Some clones are missing from TCRdb's copy, which holds only in-frame ones; the method was immunoSEQ multiplex PCR. The data contain approximately 150,000 clones, around 94% of them singletons. The V gene lost 3 bases and the J gene lost 0 bases, with 7 bases spanning the gap. Germline CDR1 is SGDLS and CDR2 is YYNGEE. This CDR3 spans 14 amino acids. This TCR was sampled from a man between 60 and 75 years old with colorectal cancer. The chain couples TRBV9 to TRBJ2-4, with D possibly being TRBD1 (5 bases). Sequencing used PBMCs. The chain's CDR3 is CASSAGKAKNIQYF. The CDR3 DNA sequence: TGTGCCAGCAGCGCAGGGAAAGCCAAAAACATTCAGTACTTC.